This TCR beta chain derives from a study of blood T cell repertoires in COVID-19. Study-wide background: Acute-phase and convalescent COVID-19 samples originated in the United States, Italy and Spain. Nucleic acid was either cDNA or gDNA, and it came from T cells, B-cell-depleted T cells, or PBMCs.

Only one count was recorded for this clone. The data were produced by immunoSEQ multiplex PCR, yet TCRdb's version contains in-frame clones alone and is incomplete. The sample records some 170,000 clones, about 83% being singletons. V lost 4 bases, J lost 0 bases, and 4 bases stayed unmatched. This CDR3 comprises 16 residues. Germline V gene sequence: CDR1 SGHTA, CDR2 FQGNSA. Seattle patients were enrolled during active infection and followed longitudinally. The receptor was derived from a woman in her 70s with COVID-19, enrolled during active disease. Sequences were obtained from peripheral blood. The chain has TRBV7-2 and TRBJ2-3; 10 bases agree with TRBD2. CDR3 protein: CASSSLAGLSTDTQYF. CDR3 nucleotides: TGTGCCAGCAGCTCACTAGCGGGACTTAGCACAGATACGCAGTATTTT.